This paragraph covers one TCR beta chain sequence. The data are from a study of technical replicates of blood from a few donors. Generated by immunoSEQ multiplex PCR, the TCRdb table keeps only in-frame clones and is missing some. This sample has around 100,000 clones, with about 94% found just once. This CDR3 spans 16 amino acids. Germline V gene data show CDR1 as SEHNR and CDR2 as FQNEAQ (reference sequence). V lost 3 bases, J lost 6 bases, and 7 bases stayed unmatched. The specimen was T cells isolated from PBMCs. This sequence originates from a human donor in good health. The chain is built from TRBV7-9 and TRBJ2-7; 14 bases are a match to TRBD2. CDR3 nucleotides: TGTGCCAGCAGCTTTGGACTAGCGGGAGGAGCAGGCGAGCAGTACTTC. This gives the protein CASSFGLAGGAGEQYF.